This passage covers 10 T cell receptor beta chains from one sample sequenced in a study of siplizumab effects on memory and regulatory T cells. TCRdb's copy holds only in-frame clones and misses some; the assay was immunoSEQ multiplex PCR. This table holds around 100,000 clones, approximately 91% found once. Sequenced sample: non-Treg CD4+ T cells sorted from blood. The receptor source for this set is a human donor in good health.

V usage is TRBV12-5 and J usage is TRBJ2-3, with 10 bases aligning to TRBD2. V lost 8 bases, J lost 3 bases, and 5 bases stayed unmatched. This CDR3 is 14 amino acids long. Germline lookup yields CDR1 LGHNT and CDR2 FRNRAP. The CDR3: CASRLAGETDTQYF. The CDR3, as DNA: TGTGCTAGTCGCCTAGCGGGAGAAACAGATACGCAGTATTTT. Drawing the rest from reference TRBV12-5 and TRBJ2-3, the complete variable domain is DARVTQTPRHKVTEMGQEVTMRCQPILGHNTVFWYRQTMMQGLELLAYFRNRAPLDDSGMPKDRFSAEMPDATLATLKIQPSEPRDSAVYFCASRLAGETDTQYFGPGTRLTVL.

The CDR3 sequence is CAWSVSGSYEQYF. The CDR3 bases are TGTGCCTGGAGTGTGTCGGGTTCCTACGAGCAGTACTTC. The chain combines TRBV30 with TRBJ2-7; D not resolved. CDR1 and CDR2 from the germline V gene are GTSNPN and SVGIG (reference sequence). Deletions cut 0 bases from V and 1 base from J, with 7 bases between. The CDR3 is made up of 13 amino acids.

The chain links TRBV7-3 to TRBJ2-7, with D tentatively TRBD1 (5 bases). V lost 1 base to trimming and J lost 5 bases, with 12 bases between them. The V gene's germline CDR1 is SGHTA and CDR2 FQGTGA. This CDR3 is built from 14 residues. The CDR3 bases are TGTGCCAGCAGCTTAAATCAGGGTGATAACGAGCAGTACTTC. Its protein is CASSLNQGDNEQYF.

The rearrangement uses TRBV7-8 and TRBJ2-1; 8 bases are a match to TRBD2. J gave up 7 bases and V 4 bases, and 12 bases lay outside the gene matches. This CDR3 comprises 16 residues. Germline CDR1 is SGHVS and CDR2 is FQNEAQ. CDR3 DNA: TGTGCCAGCAGCTCCAGTCGACTAGCGATAAGGAATGAGCAGTTCTTC. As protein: CASSSSRLAIRNEQFF.

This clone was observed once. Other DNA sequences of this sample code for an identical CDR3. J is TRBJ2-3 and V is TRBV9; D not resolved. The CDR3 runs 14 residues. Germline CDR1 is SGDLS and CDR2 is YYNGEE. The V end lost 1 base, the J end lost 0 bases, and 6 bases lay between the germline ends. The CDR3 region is CASSVRASTDTQYF. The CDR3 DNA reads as TGTGCCAGCAGCGTACGGGCCAGCACAGATACGCAGTATTTT. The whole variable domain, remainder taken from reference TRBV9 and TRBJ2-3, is DSGVTQTPKHLITATGQRVTLRCSPRSGDLSVYWYQQSLDQGLQFLIQYYNGEERAKGNILERFSAQQFPDLHSELNLSSLELGDSALYFCASSVRASTDTQYFGPGTRLTVL.

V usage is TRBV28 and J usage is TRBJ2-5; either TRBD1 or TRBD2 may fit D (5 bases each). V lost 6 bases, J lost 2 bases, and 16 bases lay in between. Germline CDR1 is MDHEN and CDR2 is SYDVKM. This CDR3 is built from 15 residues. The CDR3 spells CASSLRTGGQETQYF. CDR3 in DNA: TGTGCCAGCAGCCTACGGACTGGGGGACAAGAGACCCAGTACTTC.

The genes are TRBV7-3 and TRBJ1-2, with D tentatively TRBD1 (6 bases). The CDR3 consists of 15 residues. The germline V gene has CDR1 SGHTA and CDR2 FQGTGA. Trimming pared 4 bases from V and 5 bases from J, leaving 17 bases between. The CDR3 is CASSSDRSPGYGYTF. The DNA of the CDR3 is TGTGCCAGCAGCTCAGACAGGTCCCCGGGATATGGCTACACCTTC.

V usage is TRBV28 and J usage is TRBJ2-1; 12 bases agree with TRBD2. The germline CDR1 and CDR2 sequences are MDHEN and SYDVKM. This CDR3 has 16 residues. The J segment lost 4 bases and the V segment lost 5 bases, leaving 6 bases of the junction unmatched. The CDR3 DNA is TGTGCCAGCAGTCCCCGGACTAGCGGGAATTACAATGAGCAGTTCTTC. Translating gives CASSPRTSGNYNEQFF.

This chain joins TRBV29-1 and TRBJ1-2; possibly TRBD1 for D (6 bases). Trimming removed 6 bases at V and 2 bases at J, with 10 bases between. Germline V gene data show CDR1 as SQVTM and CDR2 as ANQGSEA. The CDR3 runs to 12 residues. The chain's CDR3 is CSVVQGNYGYTF. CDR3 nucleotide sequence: TGCAGCGTGGTACAGGGAAACTATGGCTACACCTTC.

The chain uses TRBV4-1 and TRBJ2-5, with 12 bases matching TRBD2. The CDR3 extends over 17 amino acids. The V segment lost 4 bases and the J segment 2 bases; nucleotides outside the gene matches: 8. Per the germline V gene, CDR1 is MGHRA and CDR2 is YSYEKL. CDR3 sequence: CASSPLGLAGPQETQYF. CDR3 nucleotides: TGCGCCAGCAGCCCTTTAGGACTAGCGGGACCACAAGAGACCCAGTACTTC.